The 9 T cell receptor beta chains below come from one sample, sequenced in a study of shared clonotypes between healthy human individuals. TCRdb's table, derived via immunoSEQ multiplex PCR, lists solely in-frame clones and lacks some. Of about 1,500,000 clones in the sample, roughly 96% were seen once. Material for sequencing was naive CD4+ T cells sorted from blood. This sample's subset: CD45RA+ positively selected. Receptors were obtained from a man under 40 in good health.

CDR3 sequence: CAWRQHNEQFF. As DNA, the CDR3 is TGTGCCTGGAGACAGCACAATGAGCAGTTCTTC. The chain recombines TRBV30 with TRBJ2-1, with D unresolved. Germline CDR1 reads GTSNPN; CDR2 reads SVGIG (reference sequence). Trimming stripped 3 bases from V and 5 bases from J, with 5 bases between. CDR3 length: 11 residues.

The chain carries TRBV5-1 and TRBJ2-2, with TRBD1 matching 9 bases. The CDR3 has 16 residues. The V and J ends lost 6 bases and 4 bases, in that order; junction bases with no gene match: 10. The germline V gene has CDR1 SGHRS and CDR2 YFSETQ. The CDR3 loop reads CASTPVGTGTTGELFF. Here the CDR3 DNA reads TGCGCCAGCACCCCCGTCGGGACAGGGACCACCGGGGAGCTGTTTTTT.

The gene calls are TRBV18 and TRBJ1-2; a possible D gene is TRBD1 (5 bases). Trimming left V 2 bases short and J 7 bases short, with 11 bases between. Germline V gene sequence: CDR1 KGHSH, CDR2 LQKENI. The CDR3 runs to 13 residues. The CDR3 DNA reads as TGTGCCAGCTCACCAAAGGGGTTTAGTGGCTACACCTTC. This encodes CASSPKGFSGYTF.

The CDR3 loop is CASSSTPGLRTDTQYF. In DNA form, the CDR3 reads TGTGCCAGCAGCTCGACGCCGGGACTTCGCACAGATACGCAGTATTTT. The chain employs TRBV7-2 and TRBJ2-3; a possible D gene is TRBD2 (6 bases). Looked up from germline, CDR1 is SGHTA and CDR2 is FQGNSA. Deletions cut 4 bases from V and 1 base from J, with 15 bases between. The CDR3 is 16 amino acids.

V gene TRBV5-1 combines with J gene TRBJ1-1; TRBD1 matches at 8 bases. The CDR3 contains 14 residues. Germline V gene lookup returns CDR1 SGHRS and CDR2 YFSETQ. Losses at the gene ends were 2 bases for V and 5 bases for J; bases not matched to a gene: 5. The CDR3 DNA follows: TGCGCCAGCAGCTTTCAGGGGGCAGGGACTGAAGCTTTCTTT. It yields the protein CASSFQGAGTEAFF. The entire variable domain, with the rest obtained from reference TRBV5-1 and TRBJ1-1, is as follows: KAGVTQTPRYLIKTRGQQVTLSCSPISGHRSVSWYQQTPGQGLQFLFEYFSETQRNKGNFPGRFSGRQFSNSRSEMNVSTLELGDSALYLCASSFQGAGTEAFFGQGTRLTVV.

The J gene is TRBJ2-7, the V gene TRBV7-8; TRBD2 matches 8 bases. The CDR3 contains 14 residues. The V segment lost 5 bases and the J segment 2 bases; nucleotides outside the gene matches: 5. Germline loops: CDR1 SGHVS, CDR2 FQNEAQ. The CDR3 sequence: CASSRSGIAYEQYF. In DNA form, the CDR3 reads TGTGCCAGCAGCCGTAGCGGGATAGCCTACGAGCAGTACTTC. Combining the CDR3 with reference TRBV7-8 and TRBJ2-7 gives the whole variable domain GAGVSQSPRYKVAKRGQDVALRCDPISGHVSLFWYQQALGQGPEFLTYFQNEAQLDKSGLPSDRFFAERPEGSVSTLKIQRTQQEDSAVYLCASSRSGIAYEQYFGPGTRLTVT.

CDR3 protein: CASSLALYEDEQYF. The CDR3 DNA follows: TGCGCCAGCAGCTTGGCCCTATATGAGGACGAGCAGTACTTC. The chain employs TRBV5-1 and TRBJ2-7, with D hard to call. CDR1 and CDR2 from the germline V gene are SGHRS and YFSETQ. The V end was cut by 0 bases, the J end by 5 bases, with 12 bases between. This CDR3 spans 14 amino acids. The whole variable domain, remainder taken from reference TRBV5-1 and TRBJ2-7, is KAGVTQTPRYLIKTRGQQVTLSCSPISGHRSVSWYQQTPGQGLQFLFEYFSETQRNKGNFPGRFSGRQFSNSRSEMNVSTLELGDSALYLCASSLALYEDEQYFGPGTRLTVT.

The genes are TRBV19 and TRBJ2-1; D not resolved. With 3 bases removed from V and 2 bases from J, the gap between germline ends came to 14 bases. The germline CDR1 and CDR2 sequences are LNHDA and SQIVND (reference sequence). The CDR3 is 16 amino acids. The CDR3 coding sequence is TGTGCCAGTAGTATGATGAAGTCAGCTACCTACAATGAGCAGTTCTTC. Translation gives CASSMMKSATYNEQFF.

CDR3 loop: CASKVGTSTDTQYF. CDR3 in DNA: TGCGCCAGCAAGGTGGGAACTAGCACAGATACGCAGTATTTT. The chain carries TRBV5-1 and TRBJ2-3; D ambiguous. The CDR3 runs 14 residues. Germline lookup yields CDR1 SGHRS and CDR2 YFSETQ. Trimming left V 6 bases short and J 0 bases short, with 11 bases between. Drawing the rest from reference TRBV5-1 and TRBJ2-3, the complete variable domain is KAGVTQTPRYLIKTRGQQVTLSCSPISGHRSVSWYQQTPGQGLQFLFEYFSETQRNKGNFPGRFSGRQFSNSRSEMNVSTLELGDSALYLCASKVGTSTDTQYFGPGTRLTVL.